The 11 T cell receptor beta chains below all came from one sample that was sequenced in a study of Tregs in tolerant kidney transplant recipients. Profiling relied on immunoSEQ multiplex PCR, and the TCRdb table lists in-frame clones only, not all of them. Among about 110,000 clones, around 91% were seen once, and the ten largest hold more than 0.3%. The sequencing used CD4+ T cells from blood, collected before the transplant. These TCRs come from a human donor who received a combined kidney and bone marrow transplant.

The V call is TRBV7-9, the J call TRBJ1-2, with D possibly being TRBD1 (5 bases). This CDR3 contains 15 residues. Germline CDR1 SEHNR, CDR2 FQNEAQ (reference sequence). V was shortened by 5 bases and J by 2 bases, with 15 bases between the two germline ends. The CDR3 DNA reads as TGTGCCAGCAGCCAAGAACCGGGGGAAAACTATGGCTACACCTTC. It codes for CASSQEPGENYGYTF.

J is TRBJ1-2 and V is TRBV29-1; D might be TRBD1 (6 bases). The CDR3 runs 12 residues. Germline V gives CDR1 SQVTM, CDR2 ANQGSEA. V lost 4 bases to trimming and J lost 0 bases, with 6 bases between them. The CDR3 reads CSVGDTNYGYTF. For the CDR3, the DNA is TGCAGCGTTGGGGACACTAACTATGGCTACACCTTC. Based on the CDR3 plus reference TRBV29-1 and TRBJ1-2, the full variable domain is SAVISQKPSRDICQRGTSLTIQCQVDSQVTMMFWYRQQPGQSLTLIATANQGSEATYESGFVIDKFPISRPNLTFSTLTVSNMSPEDSSIYLCSVGDTNYGYTFGSGTRLTVV.

The CDR3 here is CASSYFHGGRGTQYF. The CDR3 DNA follows: TGTGCCAGCAGTTACTTCCATGGTGGAAGGGGGACCCAGTACTTC. This chain joins TRBV6-5 and TRBJ2-5; D perhaps matches TRBD1 (5 bases). Looked up from germline, CDR1 is MNHEY and CDR2 is SVGAGI. This CDR3 has 15 residues. V was shortened by 1 base and J by 7 bases, with 16 bases between the two germline ends.

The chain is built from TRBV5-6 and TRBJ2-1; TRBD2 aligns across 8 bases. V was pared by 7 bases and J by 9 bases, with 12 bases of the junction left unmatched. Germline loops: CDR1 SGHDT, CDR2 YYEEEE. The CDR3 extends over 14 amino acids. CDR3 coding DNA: TGTGCCAGCCGGTCGAGCGGGGGCATGGGTGAGCAGTTCTTC. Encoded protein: CASRSSGGMGEQFF.

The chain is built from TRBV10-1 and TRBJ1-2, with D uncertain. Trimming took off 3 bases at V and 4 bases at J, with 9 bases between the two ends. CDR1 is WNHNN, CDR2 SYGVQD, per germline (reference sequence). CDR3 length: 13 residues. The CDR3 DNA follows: TGCGCCAGCAGTGACGAAGGACTCTATGGCTACACCTTC. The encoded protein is CASSDEGLYGYTF.

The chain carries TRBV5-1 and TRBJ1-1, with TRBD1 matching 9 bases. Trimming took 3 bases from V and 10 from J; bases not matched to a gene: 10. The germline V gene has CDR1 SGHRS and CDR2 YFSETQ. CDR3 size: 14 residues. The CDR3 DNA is TGCGCCAGCAGCTCGGGGACAGGGCGTAGGGTAGCTTTCTTT. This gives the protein CASSSGTGRRVAFF.

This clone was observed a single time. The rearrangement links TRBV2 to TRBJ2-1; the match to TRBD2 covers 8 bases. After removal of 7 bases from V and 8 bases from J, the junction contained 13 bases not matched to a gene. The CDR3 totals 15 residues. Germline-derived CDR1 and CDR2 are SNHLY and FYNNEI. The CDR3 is CASTLIGLAMDEQFF. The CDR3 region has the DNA TGTGCCAGCACTCTTATTGGACTAGCAATGGATGAGCAGTTCTTC.

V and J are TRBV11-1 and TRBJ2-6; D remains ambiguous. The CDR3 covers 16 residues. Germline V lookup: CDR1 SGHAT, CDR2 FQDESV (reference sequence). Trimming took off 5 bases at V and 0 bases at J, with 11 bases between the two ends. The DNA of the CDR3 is TGTGCCAGCAGCCTCTTGTCCAGCTCTGGGGCCAACGTCCTGACTTTC. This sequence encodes CASSLLSSSGANVLTF.

This CDR3 is CASSLRTSGMDNEQFF. The CDR3 nucleotides read TGTGCCAGCAGCTTGCGGACTAGCGGGATGGACAATGAGCAGTTCTTC. J is TRBJ2-1 and V is TRBV11-3; 12 bases are a match to TRBD2. The trim removed 3 bases at V and 5 bases at J, leaving 5 bases unmatched. The CDR3 extends over 16 amino acids. The germline V gene has CDR1 SGHNT and CDR2 YENEEA.

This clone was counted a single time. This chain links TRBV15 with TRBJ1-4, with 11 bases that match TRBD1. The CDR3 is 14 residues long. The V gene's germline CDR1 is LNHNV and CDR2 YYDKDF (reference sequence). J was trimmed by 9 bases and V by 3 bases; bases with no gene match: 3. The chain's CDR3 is CATSRDRGLQKLFF. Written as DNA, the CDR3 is TGTGCCACCAGCAGGGACAGGGGGCTTCAAAAACTGTTTTTT.

CDR3 amino acids: CASSPPFGQGEYEQYF. DNA of the CDR3: TGTGCCAGCAGCCCCCCATTTGGACAGGGAGAGTACGAGCAGTACTTC. The chain is built from TRBV14 and TRBJ2-7; 8 nucleotides line up with TRBD1. With V trimmed by 4 bases and J by 4 bases, 12 bases remained unmatched. The CDR3 sequence is 16 residues long. CDR1 SGHDN and CDR2 FVKESK come from the germline V gene.